This record concerns one T cell receptor beta chain sequence. As yet, its antigen is unknown. This record comes from a study of cytotoxic CD8 clonotypes in ibrutinib-treated CLL. Study results and limitations: Before falling back toward baseline at progression, clonality had risen at the time of ibrutinib response.

The assay was immunoSEQ multiplex PCR, and TCRdb's table has in-frame clones only and misses some. Of about 160,000 clones listed, 84% are singletons. The source of this sequence is a human donor with chronic lymphocytic leukemia. The specimen comprised PBMCs, sampled after 24 months of ibrutinib treatment.

CDR3 nucleotides: TGTGCCAGCAGCCTCTCGGGGACTGGTTACGAGCAGTACTTC. Amino acid sequence: CASSLSGTGYEQYF. This chain links TRBV7-9 with TRBJ2-7; D is perhaps TRBD2 (6 bases). There are 14 residues in the CDR3. V was trimmed by 5 bases and J by 4 bases, leaving 15 bases between them. Germline V gene sequence: CDR1 SEHNR, CDR2 FQNEAQ (reference sequence). Using reference TRBV7-9 and TRBJ2-7 for the parts outside the CDR3, the full variable domain is DTGVSQNPRHKITKRGQNVTFRCDPISEHNRLYWYRQTLGQGPEFLTYFQNEAQLEKSRLLSDRFSAERPKGSFSTLEIQRTEQGDSAMYLCASSLSGTGYEQYFGPGTRLTVT.